The rows below give T cell receptor beta chains drawn from one sample of a study of Ad26.COV2.S vaccination and SARS-CoV-2 variants. Using immunoSEQ multiplex PCR, the repertoire was profiled, and TCRdb retains in-frame clones only, with some absent. The sample has some 390,000 clones; around 89% are singletons. This material consisted of peripheral blood, taken in a trial of Ad26.COV2.S vaccine versus placebo. The receptors shown here come from a person between 18 and 59 years old who received the Ad26.COV2.S COVID-19 vaccine or a placebo. The CDR3 runs from the conserved cysteine through the conserved F or W. A D gene is named only where the DNA matches it firmly. Rows give clone size only sometimes, using once, few, many, or a class for an expanded clone.

d_gene | j_gene | v_gene | abundance | CDR3aa | CDR3nt
TRBD1 | TRBJ1-2 | TRBV5-1 | - | CASSRGGPNYGYTF | TGCGCCAGCAGCCGAGGGGGCCCTAACTATGGCTACACCTTC
- | TRBJ2-7 | TRBV7-8 | - | CASSPRQANYEQYF | TGTGCCAGCAGCCCTAGACAGGCGAATTACGAGCAGTACTTC
- | TRBJ1-2 | TRBV12-3/TRBV12-4 | - | CASRVQGLEGYTF | TGTGCCAGCAGGGTACAGGGTTTGGAGGGCTACACCTTC
TRBD1 | TRBJ1-1 | TRBV12-3/TRBV12-4 | - | CASSFRDSEAFF | TGTGCCAGCAGTTTTCGGGACAGTGAAGCTTTCTTT
TRBD2 | TRBJ2-5 | TRBV7-9 | - | CASSATSGGEETQYF | TGTGCCAGCAGCGCTACTAGCGGAGGGGAAGAGACCCAGTACTTC
TRBD2 | TRBJ2-1 | TRBV14 | - | CASSQKSGTPYNEQFF | TGTGCCAGCAGCCAAAAGAGCGGGACCCCCTACAATGAGCAGTTCTTC
- | TRBJ1-2 | TRBV29-1 | - | CSVMGGYTF | TGCAGCGTTATGGGTGGCTACACCTTC
TRBD2 | TRBJ2-7 | TRBV11-3 | - | CASSLPGLARYF | TGTGCCAGCAGCTTACCCGGACTAGCGAGGTACTTC
- | TRBJ2-7 | TRBV6-6 | - | CASSGSGYEQYF | TGTGCCAGCAGCGGCTCAGGCTACGAGCAGTACTTC
TRBD1 | TRBJ2-7 | TRBV6-5 | few | CASTGQVGTEQYF | TGTGCCAGCACCGGACAGGTGGGCACCGAGCAGTACTTC
- | TRBJ2-3 | TRBV27 | - | CASSYGRRDTRYF | TGTGCCAGCAGTTACGGGCGGCGGGATACGCGGTATTTT
- | TRBJ2-2 | TRBV29-1 | - | CSVSLLNTGELFF | TGCAGCGTAAGCCTGCTGAACACCGGGGAGCTGTTTTTT
TRBD2 | TRBJ2-2 | TRBV19 | - | CASSILGGTGELFF | TGTGCCAGTAGTATCTTGGGGGGGACCGGGGAGCTGTTTTTT
- | TRBJ2-5 | TRBV10-1 | - | CASSEAGSEETQYF | TGCGCCAGCAGTGAGGCAGGGTCGGAAGAGACCCAGTACTTC
TRBD1 | TRBJ2-1 | TRBV28 | - | CASKGLGQGFYNEQFF | TGTGCCAGCAAAGGCCTAGGACAGGGGTTTTACAATGAGCAGTTCTTC
- | TRBJ1-2 | TRBV5-6 | - | CASSRTASTNYGYTF | TGTGCCAGCAGCCGGACAGCTTCTACTAACTATGGCTACACCTTC
- | TRBJ2-7 | TRBV6-5 | once | CASKVLTGYEQYF | TGTGCCAGCAAGGTATTGACAGGCTACGAGCAGTACTTC
- | TRBJ2-3 | TRBV6-5 | - | CASSSGLTGGADTQYF | TGTGCCAGCAGTTCCGGCCTAACAGGGGGGGCAGATACGCAGTATTTT
- | TRBJ1-4 | TRBV30 | once | CAWSRGRSNEKLFF | TGTGCCTGGAGTCGTGGACGGAGTAATGAAAAACTGTTTTTT
TRBD2 | TRBJ2-3 | TRBV7-2 | - | CASSLRMSAGGKDTQYF | TGTGCCAGCAGCTTACGGATGTCGGCGGGAGGGAAAGATACGCAGTATTTT
- | TRBJ2-7 | TRBV14 | once | CASSQESFHYEQYF | TGTGCCAGCAGCCAAGAAAGCTTCCACTACGAGCAGTACTTC
TRBD1 | TRBJ1-1 | TRBV5-4 | - | CASSLPRQGNTEAFF | TGTGCCAGCAGCTTGCCCCGACAGGGGAACACTGAAGCTTTCTTT
- | TRBJ2-2 | TRBV5-8 | - | CASRPRSSPNTGELFF | TGTGCCAGCAGACCCCGGAGTAGTCCGAACACCGGGGAGCTGTTTTTT
TRBD2 | TRBJ2-1 | TRBV6-2/TRBV6-3 | - | CASSSSLADNEQFF | TGTGCCAGCAGTTCCTCACTAGCGGACAATGAGCAGTTCTTC
- | TRBJ2-7 | TRBV29-1 | - | CSVGGGRSEQYF | TGCAGCGTTGGGGGTGGGCGGAGCGAGCAGTACTTC
- | TRBJ1-4 | TRBV5-5 | once | CASSSGHRLEEKLFF | TGTGCCAGCAGCTCAGGACATCGGCTGGAGGAAAAACTGTTTTTT
- | TRBJ2-1 | TRBV6-5 | - | CASSSYDIGRNEQFF | TGTGCCAGCAGTTCCTACGACATAGGAAGGAATGAGCAGTTCTTC